Described below is a single T cell receptor (beta chain) sequence and its context. Its antigen remains unidentified. Preparation of TCR beta libraries was done by quantitative 5'-RACE with molecular barcodes. Each CDR3 protein is one row after TCRdb ran MiXCR on the 5' RACE reads. The table includes hundreds of thousands of distinct CDR3 sequences, 12% detected once. The data were obtained in a study of CD8 T cells in ankylosing spondylitis. Study conclusions and caveats: Matched synovial fluid from ankylosing spondylitis patients was reported to be enriched for disease-linked clones. Blood from ankylosing spondylitis patients appeared to carry a characteristic roughly 8-variant TCR beta motif.

The CDR3 covers 15 residues. Germline V gene sequence: CDR1 SGHTA, CDR2 FQGNSA. Trimming removed 6 bases at V and 4 bases at J, with 16 bases between. The sample taken for sequencing was blood, either unsorted or a sorted T cell fraction (not recorded which). The source of this sequence is a male donor with ankylosing spondylitis. The chain recombines TRBV7-2 with TRBJ2-1; tentative D call: TRBD2 (7 bases). This CDR3 is CASRKRGGGYNEQFF. DNA of the CDR3: TGTGCCAGCAGGAAAAGAGGGGGGGGTTACAATGAGCAGTTCTTC.